Listed here are 3 T cell receptor beta chains from one sample, sequenced in a study of cytomegalovirus exposure and HLA in healthy donors. The PCR had 60 Vbeta and 13 Jbeta primers. Sequencing was performed with immunoSEQ multiplex PCR; in TCRdb, only in-frame clones are kept and a portion is missing. The sample has 150,000 to 200,000 clones, about four fifths seen once. Sequenced input: PBMCs. All receptors come from a woman aged 40 to 49 in good health and CMV-seronegative.

The gene calls are TRBV11-3 and TRBJ2-3, with D possibly being TRBD1 (6 bases). V was shortened by 4 bases and J by 6 bases, with 14 bases between the two germline ends. The V gene's germline CDR1 is SGHNT and CDR2 YENEEA. The CDR3 loop spans 14 amino acids. CDR3 sequence (DNA): TGTGCCAGCAGCTGGCGACAGGACCCCGATACGCAGTATTTT. Its protein product is CASSWRQDPDTQYF.

V gene TRBV18 combines with J gene TRBJ2-2; 10 bases agree with TRBD1. Germline-derived CDR1 and CDR2 are KGHSH and LQKENI. V was clipped by 5 bases and J by 0 bases; unmatched bases: 3. The CDR3 contains 16 residues. The CDR3 coding sequence is TGTGCCAGCTCAGAGACAGGGGGCGCGAACACCGGGGAGCTGTTTTTT. Protein product: CASSETGGANTGELFF.

The chain recombines TRBV9 with TRBJ2-1; D possibly corresponds to TRBD1 (6 bases). Germline V gene lookup returns CDR1 SGDLS and CDR2 YYNGEE. CDR3 length: 13 amino acids. V was pared by 1 base and J by 9 bases, with 11 bases between. The CDR3 reads CASSVIRGGEQFF. The CDR3 DNA is TGTGCCAGCAGCGTAATCCGAGGGGGTGAGCAGTTCTTC.